The 21 T cell receptor beta chains reported below all come from one sample, sequenced in a study of blood T cell repertoires in COVID-19. Libraries were prepared by immunoSEQ multiplex PCR; TCRdb keeps only in-frame clonotypes and omits some of them. The sample consists of some 100,000 clones, 88% of them appearing once. Sequencing was carried out using peripheral blood. Receptors were obtained from a woman at least 80 years old with active COVID-19.

The gene calls are TRBV5-6 and TRBJ1-4; possible D gene TRBD1, 6 bases. V was pared by 3 bases and J by 4 bases, with 10 bases between. In germline, CDR1 is SGHDT, CDR2 YYEEEE. The CDR3 contains 14 residues. As DNA, the CDR3 is TGTGCCAGCAGCTCAGGGGCAATTAATGAAAAACTGTTTTTT. Translating gives CASSSGAINEKLFF. Full variable domain (remainder filled in from reference TRBV5-6 and TRBJ1-4): DAGVTQSPTHLIKTRGQQVTLRCSPKSGHDTVSWYQQALGQGPQFIFQYYEEEERQRGNFPDRFSGHQFPNYSSELNVNALLLGDSALYLCASSSGAINEKLFFGSGTQLSVL.

J is TRBJ1-1 and V is TRBV6-5, with D tentatively TRBD1 (6 bases). The CDR3 spans 16 residues. Trimming removed 0 bases from V and 8 bases from J, with 19 bases in between. The germline V gene has CDR1 MNHEY and CDR2 SVGAGI. Here the CDR3 reads CASSYSGFVLDREAFF. The CDR3 DNA sequence: TGTGCCAGCAGTTACTCCGGCTTCGTCTTGGACAGAGAAGCTTTCTTT.

The chain uses TRBV6-5 and TRBJ2-5, with 7 bases aligning to TRBD2. The CDR3 has 15 residues. V shed 2 bases and J 0 bases; nucleotides not matched to a gene: 3. Germline V gene data show CDR1 as MNHEY and CDR2 as SVGAGI. The CDR3 is CASSYGGGYQETQYF. As DNA, the CDR3 is TGTGCCAGCAGTTACGGGGGGGGGTACCAAGAGACCCAGTACTTC.

The chain uses TRBV5-4 and TRBJ2-3, with a weak D call TRBD2 (6 bases). The CDR3 is 15 amino acids. CDR1 is SGHNT, CDR2 YYREEE, per germline (reference sequence). Trimming stripped 5 bases from V and 2 bases from J, with 15 bases between. The CDR3 coding sequence is TGTGCCAGCAGGGGTAACCTAGCGAACACAGATACGCAGTATTTT. Its translation is CASRGNLANTDTQYF.

The V and J genes are TRBV3-1 (or the pseudogene TRBV3-2) and TRBJ1-3; unclear D gene. The CDR3 covers 13 residues. Deletions cut 6 bases from V and 0 bases from J, with 6 bases between. The germline gives CDR1 LGHDT, CDR2 YNNKEL (reference sequence). CDR3 nucleotide sequence: TGTGCCAGCAGTGCGAGCTCTGGAAACACCATATATTTT. This gives the protein CASSASSGNTIYF.

This clone turned up a few times. This chain joins TRBV10-1 and TRBJ2-7, with 13 positions matching TRBD2. This CDR3 region has 14 residues. The junction had 3 bases not matched to a gene; V was cut back by 6 bases and J by 4 bases. Germline CDR1 WNHNN, CDR2 SYGVQD (reference sequence). Here the CDR3 DNA reads TGCGCCAGCAGGGGACTAGCGGGGCCATACGAGCAGTACTTC. This codes for CASRGLAGPYEQYF.

The chain joins TRBV7-2 to TRBJ2-2; D ambiguous. Germline assignment: CDR1 SGHTA and CDR2 FQGNSA. V lost 3 bases, J lost 3 bases, and 8 bases lay in between. The CDR3 covers 14 residues. The CDR3 spells CASSFLEYTGELFF. The CDR3 region has the DNA TGTGCCAGCAGCTTCTTAGAATACACCGGGGAGCTGTTTTTT.

The chain employs TRBV7-2 and TRBJ2-7, with 7 bases matching TRBD2. The trim removed 3 bases at V and 6 bases at J, leaving 8 bases unmatched. This CDR3 comprises 14 residues. Germline lookup yields CDR1 SGHTA and CDR2 FQGNSA. The CDR3 is CASSLGGRAVEQYF. The DNA for the CDR3 is TGTGCCAGCAGCTTGGGGGGGAGGGCCGTCGAGCAGTACTTC.

The V gene is TRBV6-2 or TRBV6-3, the J gene TRBJ1-4; D unclear. This CDR3 is 14 amino acids long. CDR1 and CDR2 (germline): MNHEY, SVGEGT. V was pared by 0 bases and J by 11 bases, with 13 bases between. DNA of the CDR3: TGTGCCAGCAGTTACTCGCGATCTGAGGGCAAACTGTTTTTT. It encodes CASSYSRSEGKLFF.

Here the CDR3 DNA reads TGTGCCAGCTCACCACGGGGGGCAGGGGGTTCCTACGAGCAGTACTTC. It specifies CASSPRGAGGSYEQYF. J is TRBJ2-7 and V is TRBV18; D perhaps matches TRBD1 (7 bases). Germline CDR1 is KGHSH and CDR2 is LQKENI. V shed 1 base and J shed 1 base, with 14 bases lying between them. The CDR3 is made up of 16 amino acids.

The chain has TRBV28 and TRBJ2-3; 8 bases map to TRBD2. Losses at the gene ends were 7 bases for V and 12 bases for J; bases not matched to a gene: 3. The CDR3 is 10 residues long. Germline V gives CDR1 MDHEN, CDR2 SYDVKM. This CDR3 reads CASTGTRQYF. Written as DNA, the CDR3 is TGTGCCAGCACCGGGACTAGACAGTATTTT.

The chain recombines TRBV28 with TRBJ1-2, with D possibly matching TRBD1 (6 bases). V was cut by 10 bases and J by 2 bases, with 17 bases left in between. The CDR3 runs 14 residues. CDR1 is MDHEN and CDR2 is SYDVKM in the germline V gene. The CDR3 reads CATKAGGANYGYTF. The CDR3 nucleotides are TGTGCCACTAAAGCTGGGGGCGCAAACTATGGCTACACCTTC.

V is TRBV4-2 and J is TRBJ2-7, with 12 bases matching TRBD2. Germline V lookup: CDR1 LGHNA, CDR2 YNFKEQ. The CDR3 is 16 residues long. V gave up 0 bases and J gave up 5 bases; unmatched junction bases: 5. CDR3: CASSQDLRLAGDEQYF. The DNA for the CDR3 is TGTGCCAGCAGCCAAGATTTGAGACTAGCGGGAGACGAGCAGTACTTC.

This sequence joins TRBV29-1 and TRBJ2-7, with D unresolved. V was pared by 2 bases and J by 11 bases, with 13 bases between. Germline V gives CDR1 SQVTM, CDR2 ANQGSEA. This CDR3 region has 11 residues. The CDR3 protein is CSVELRSLKYF. Written as DNA, the CDR3 is TGCAGCGTTGAATTACGGTCCCTGAAGTACTTC.

The chain carries TRBV5-4 and TRBJ2-2; tentatively, D is TRBD2 (6 bases). Trimming shortened V by 1 base and J by 1 base, and 8 bases separated the two germline ends. The CDR3 is made up of 15 amino acids. In germline, CDR1 is SGHNT, CDR2 YYREEE (reference sequence). The CDR3 here is CASSLMRGNTGELFF. DNA of the CDR3: TGTGCCAGCAGCTTGATGCGGGGGAACACCGGGGAGCTGTTTTTT.

This clone has only one observation. The J gene is TRBJ1-4, the V gene TRBV2; the D gene is possibly TRBD1 (5 bases). CDR3 length: 15 amino acids. Trimming pared 3 bases from V and 8 bases from J, leaving 16 bases between. Germline V CDR1 and CDR2: SNHLY, FYNNEI. The CDR3 is CASSEAGRGGEKLFF. The CDR3 coding sequence is TGTGCCAGCAGTGAGGCAGGGCGCGGTGGGGAAAAACTGTTTTTT.

This chain connects TRBV14 to TRBJ2-7; D possibly corresponds to TRBD1 (6 bases). This CDR3 region has 14 residues. The germline V gene encodes CDR1 SGHDN and CDR2 FVKESK. Trimming took 6 bases from V and 2 from J, leaving 14 bases between them. The DNA of the CDR3 is TGTGCCAGCAGAGATACAGGGAGAGCCTACGAGCAGTACTTC. Translation: CASRDTGRAYEQYF.

The rearrangement links TRBV7-9 to TRBJ1-1; 7 bases agree with TRBD1. The V gene end was trimmed by 3 bases and the J gene end by 5 bases; junction bases not matched to a gene: 6. The CDR3 is 14 residues long. Germline assignment: CDR1 SEHNR and CDR2 FQNEAQ (reference sequence). This CDR3 reads CASSLFEGQTEAFF. The DNA of the CDR3 is TGTGCCAGCAGCTTGTTTGAGGGACAGACTGAAGCTTTCTTT.

The chain has TRBV7-3 and TRBJ2-1, with TRBD2 matching over 7 bases. CDR1 is SGHTA and CDR2 is FQGTGA in the germline V gene. J gave up 8 bases and V 1 base, and 8 bases lay outside the gene matches. The CDR3 extends over 15 amino acids. CDR3 protein: CASSLMGEGEDEQFF. DNA of the CDR3: TGTGCCAGCAGCTTAATGGGGGAGGGAGAGGATGAGCAGTTCTTC.

CDR3 loop: CASTLSVSSYNEQFF. The CDR3 nucleotides read TGCGCCAGCACCCTTAGCGTATCTTCCTACAATGAGCAGTTCTTC. This chain links TRBV10-2 with TRBJ2-1; possible D gene TRBD2, 5 bases. With 7 bases removed from V and 1 base from J, the gap between germline ends came to 14 bases. CDR3 length: 15 amino acids. CDR1 is WSHSY, CDR2 SAAADI, per germline.

The V and J genes are TRBV2 and TRBJ2-6; D possibly corresponds to TRBD1 (5 bases). The V end lost 4 bases, the J end lost 2 bases, and 9 bases lay between the germline ends. The CDR3 covers 15 residues. Germline V gene sequence: CDR1 SNHLY, CDR2 FYNNEI. CDR3 sequence (DNA): TGTGCCAGCAGTGGGGGCGGCGCTGGGGCCAACGTCCTGACTTTC. Protein sequence: CASSGGGAGANVLTF.